This T cell receptor beta chain was identified during a study of T-cell reconstitution after alpha-beta-depleted transplantation in children. Whole-study results and caveats: High day-60 TCRbeta diversity in some patients came from surviving recipient T cells and thymic progenitors. T-cell counts and diversity at one year post-transplant came mainly from newly produced T cells. Several hundred graft clones that had expanded were reportedly the source of alpha-beta T cells about two months after transplant.

In this sample, this clonotype turned up many times. No antigen is known for it. The TCRbeta library was prepared with unique molecular identifiers. MiXCR, run by TCRdb on the PCR reads, gives a single entry per CDR3 protein. The sample comprises approximately 650,000 distinct CDR3 sequences, about an eighth of which are singletons, and 0.75% to 0.85% rests with the top ten. The receptor's source is a girl under 10 years old with congenital amegakaryocytic thrombocytopenia, due to receive a stem cell transplant. The specimen was PBMCs, collected before TCRalphabeta/CD19-depleted stem cell transplant.

CDR3 nucleotide sequence: TGTGCCACCAGATCGACTAGCGGGAGTGTAGGCACCGGGGAGCTGTTTTTT. Protein: CATRSTSGSVGTGELFF. The genes are TRBV15 and TRBJ2-2; 12 bases are a match to TRBD2. Per the germline V gene, CDR1 is LNHNV and CDR2 is YYDKDF (reference sequence). The CDR3 has 17 residues. Trimming took 6 bases from V and 4 from J; bases not matched to a gene: 9.